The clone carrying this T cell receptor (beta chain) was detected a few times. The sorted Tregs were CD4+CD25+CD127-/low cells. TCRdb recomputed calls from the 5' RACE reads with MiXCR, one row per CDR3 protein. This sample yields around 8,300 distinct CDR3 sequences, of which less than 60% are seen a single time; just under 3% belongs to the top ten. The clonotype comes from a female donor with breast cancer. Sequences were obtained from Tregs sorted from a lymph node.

Here the CDR3 reads CASRPGVGQAQNEQFF. CDR3 coding DNA: TGTGCCAGCAGGCCAGGGGTGGGACAGGCCCAAAATGAGCAGTTCTTC. The chain has TRBV6-5 and TRBJ2-1; 8 positions match TRBD1. Germline V lookup: CDR1 MNHEY, CDR2 SVGAGI. V dropped 6 bases and J dropped 7; count of bases not matched to a gene: 14. CDR3 size: 16 residues.